This TCR beta chain appears in the sequencing data of a study of OX40 agonist ivuxolimab in advanced cancers. Study-level information: Across the patients, intravenous ivuxolimab was delivered every 2 weeks at 0.01 to 10 mg/kg. Dose-escalation subjects each had hepatocellular carcinoma, melanoma, renal cell or head and neck cancer.

The method was immunoSEQ multiplex PCR; TCRdb's version includes in-frame clones alone and lacks a portion of them. The sample lists more than 70,000 clones, around 92% occurring once. About this clone: As yet, its antigen is unknown.

General study points: Low normalized T-cell clonal expansion was also seen in some nonresponders.

This CDR3 spans 14 amino acids. Trimming stripped 4 bases from V and 6 bases from J, with 12 bases between. Germline CDR1 reads SGHDN; CDR2 reads FVKESK. Patients had blood sampled at baseline and again on cycle 4 day 1 and cycle 7 day 1. The chain has TRBV14 and TRBJ1-4, with unresolved D. The sequence derives from an adult with an advanced solid tumor such as melanoma, head and neck, liver or kidney cancer. The specimen was CD4+ or CD8+ T cells sorted from blood, collected in a trial of the OX40 agonist ivuxolimab. CDR3 sequence reads: CASSPLDKDEKLFF. CDR3 DNA: TGTGCCAGCAGCCCGCTCGACAAGGATGAAAAACTGTTTTTT.